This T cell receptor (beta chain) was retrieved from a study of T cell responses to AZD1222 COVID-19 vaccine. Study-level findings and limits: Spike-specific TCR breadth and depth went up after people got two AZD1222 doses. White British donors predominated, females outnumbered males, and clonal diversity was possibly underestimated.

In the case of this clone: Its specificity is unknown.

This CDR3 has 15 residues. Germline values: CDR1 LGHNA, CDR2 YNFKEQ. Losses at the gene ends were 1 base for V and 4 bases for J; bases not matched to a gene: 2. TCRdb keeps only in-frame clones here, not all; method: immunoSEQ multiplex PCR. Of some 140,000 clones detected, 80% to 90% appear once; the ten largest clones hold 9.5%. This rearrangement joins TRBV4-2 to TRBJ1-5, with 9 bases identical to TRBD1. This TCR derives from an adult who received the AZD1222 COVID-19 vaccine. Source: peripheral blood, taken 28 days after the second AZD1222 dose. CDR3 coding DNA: TGTGCCAGCAGCCAAGCCGGGACAGGGAATCAGCCCCAGCATTTT. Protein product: CASSQAGTGNQPQHF.